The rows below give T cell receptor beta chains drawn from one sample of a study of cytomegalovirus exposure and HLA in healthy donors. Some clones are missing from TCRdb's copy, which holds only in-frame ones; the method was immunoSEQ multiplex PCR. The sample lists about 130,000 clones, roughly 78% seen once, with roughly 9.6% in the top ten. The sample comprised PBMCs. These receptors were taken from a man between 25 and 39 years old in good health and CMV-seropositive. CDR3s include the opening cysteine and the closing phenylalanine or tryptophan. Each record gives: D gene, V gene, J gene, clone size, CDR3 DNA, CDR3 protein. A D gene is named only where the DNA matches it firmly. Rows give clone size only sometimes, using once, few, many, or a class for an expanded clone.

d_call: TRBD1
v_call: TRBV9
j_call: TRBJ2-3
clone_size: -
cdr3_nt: TGTGCCAGCAGCGTAAATACAGGGGGCACAGATACGCAGTATTTT
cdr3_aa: CASSVNTGGTDTQYF

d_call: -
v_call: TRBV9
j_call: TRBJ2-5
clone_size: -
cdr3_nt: TGTGCCAGCAGCGTACTAGGGGGGGCCGGAGAGACCCAGTACTTC
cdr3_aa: CASSVLGGAGETQYF

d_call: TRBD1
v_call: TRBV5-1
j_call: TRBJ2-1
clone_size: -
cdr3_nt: TGCGCCAGCAGCCTAGGGGGCCAGCTCTACAATGAGCAGTTCTTC
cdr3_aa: CASSLGGQLYNEQFF

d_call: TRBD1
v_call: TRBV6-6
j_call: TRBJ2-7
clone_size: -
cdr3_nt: TGTGCCAGCAGTTACTCTCCTGGGACAGGGGGGCAGTACTTC
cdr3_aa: CASSYSPGTGGQYF

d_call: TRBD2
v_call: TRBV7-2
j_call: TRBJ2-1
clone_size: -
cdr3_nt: TGTGCCAGCAGCTTAGGAGCGGGGGGGTTGAGCTCCTACAATGAGCAGTTCTTC
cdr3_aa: CASSLGAGGLSSYNEQFF

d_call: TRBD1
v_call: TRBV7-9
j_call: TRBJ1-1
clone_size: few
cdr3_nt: TGTGCCAGCAGCCGCCCCGGGACAGGGCCTGGGGGTGACACTGAAGCTTTCTTT
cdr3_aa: CASSRPGTGPGGDTEAFF

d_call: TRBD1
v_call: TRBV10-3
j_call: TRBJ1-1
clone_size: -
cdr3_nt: TGTGCCATCAGTGAGGTCCAGGGGGTCACTGAAGCTTTCTTT
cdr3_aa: CAISEVQGVTEAFF

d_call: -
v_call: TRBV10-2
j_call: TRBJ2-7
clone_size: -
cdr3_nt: TGCGCCAGCAGTCGGAGCGGGCCGGCATACGAGCAGTACTTC
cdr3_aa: CASSRSGPAYEQYF

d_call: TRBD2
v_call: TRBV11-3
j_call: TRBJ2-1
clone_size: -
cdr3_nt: TGTGCCAGCAGCTCATATAGCGGGGGGGGCGGTGAGCAGTTCTTC
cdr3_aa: CASSSYSGGGGEQFF

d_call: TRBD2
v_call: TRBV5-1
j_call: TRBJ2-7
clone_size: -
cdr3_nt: TGCGCCAGCAGCTTACCGGGGGGGACCTACGAGCAGTACTTC
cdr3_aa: CASSLPGGTYEQYF

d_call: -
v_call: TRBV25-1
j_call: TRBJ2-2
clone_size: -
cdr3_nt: TGTGCCAGCAGTGTTACAGCGAACACCGGGGAGCTGTTTTTT
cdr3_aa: CASSVTANTGELFF

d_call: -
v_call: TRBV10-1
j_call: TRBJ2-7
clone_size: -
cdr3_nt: TGCGCCAGCAGCCGGGACAAGGGTACCTACGAGCAGTACTTC
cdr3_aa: CASSRDKGTYEQYF

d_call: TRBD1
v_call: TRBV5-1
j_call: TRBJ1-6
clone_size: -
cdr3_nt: TGCGCCAGCAGCCGCACTGGGACAGGATCCTCACCCCTCCACTTT
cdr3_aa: CASSRTGTGSSPLHF

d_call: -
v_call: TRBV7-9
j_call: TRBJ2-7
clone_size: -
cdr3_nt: TGTGCCAGCAGCTGGGCCGGGGTGGGGACCTACGAGCAGTACTTC
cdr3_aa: CASSWAGVGTYEQYF

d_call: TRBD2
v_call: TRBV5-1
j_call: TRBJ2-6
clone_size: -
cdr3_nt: TGCGCCAGCGGGGGGGGTTCTGGGGCCAACGTCCTGACTTTC
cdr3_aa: CASGGGSGANVLTF

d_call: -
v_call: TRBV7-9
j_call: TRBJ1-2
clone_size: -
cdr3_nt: TGTGCCAGCAGCTTAGAGTCAGGGCTCGGCTACACCTTC
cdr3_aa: CASSLESGLGYTF

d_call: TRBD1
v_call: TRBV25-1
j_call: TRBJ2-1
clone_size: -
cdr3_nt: TGTGCCAGCAGTGAATCCAGGGGGCCTGGCAATGAGCAGTTCTTC
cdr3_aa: CASSESRGPGNEQFF

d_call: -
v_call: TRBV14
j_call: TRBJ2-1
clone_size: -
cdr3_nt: TGTGCCAGCAGCCAAGATCGCATCAGCTCCTACAATGAGCAGTTCTTC
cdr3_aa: CASSQDRISSYNEQFF

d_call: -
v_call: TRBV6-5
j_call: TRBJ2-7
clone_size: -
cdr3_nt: TGTGCCAGCAGGCCCACAGGGTTGGAGGTCAAGCAGTACTTC
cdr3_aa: CASRPTGLEVKQYF

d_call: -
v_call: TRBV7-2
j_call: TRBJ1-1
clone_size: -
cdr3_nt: TGTGCCAGCAGCTTAGTTGGGGGCCGGTACACTGAAGCTTTCTTT
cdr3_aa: CASSLVGGRYTEAFF

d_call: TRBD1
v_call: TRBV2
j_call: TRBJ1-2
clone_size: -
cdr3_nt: TGTGCCAGCAGTAGCCCGGGACAGGGGGTAGGTGGCTACACCTTC
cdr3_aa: CASSSPGQGVGGYTF

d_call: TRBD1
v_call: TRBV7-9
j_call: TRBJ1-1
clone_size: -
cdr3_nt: TGTGCCAGCAGCTCGAGGACAGGGGGCAAGAACACTGAAGCTTTCTTT
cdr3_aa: CASSSRTGGKNTEAFF

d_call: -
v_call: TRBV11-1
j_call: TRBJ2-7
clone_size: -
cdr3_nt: TGTGCCAGCAGCTTAGCGGGGTTTGGACTCGTTGGGAACGAGCAGTACTTC
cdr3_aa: CASSLAGFGLVGNEQYF

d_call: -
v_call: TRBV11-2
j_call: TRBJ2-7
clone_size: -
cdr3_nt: TGTGCCAGCAGCTTAAGTAGCGGCAGCTCCTACGAGCAGTACTTC
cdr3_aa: CASSLSSGSSYEQYF

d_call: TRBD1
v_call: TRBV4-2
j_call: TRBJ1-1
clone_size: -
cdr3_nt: TGTGCCAGCAGCCACCCGGACAGGGAGGTGTTTGACACTGAAGCTTTCTTT
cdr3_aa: CASSHPDREVFDTEAFF

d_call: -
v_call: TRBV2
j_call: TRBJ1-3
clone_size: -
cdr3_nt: TGTGCCACGACAGGCTCTGGAAACACCATATATTTT
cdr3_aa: CATTGSGNTIYF

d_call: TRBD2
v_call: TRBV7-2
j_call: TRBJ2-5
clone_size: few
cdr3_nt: TGTGCCAGCAGCTTATCGACTAGCGGGGGGCAAGAGACCCAGTACTTC
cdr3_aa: CASSLSTSGGQETQYF

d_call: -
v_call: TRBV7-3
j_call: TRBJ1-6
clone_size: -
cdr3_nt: TGTGCCAGCAGCCCTACCGGCAGGGCGAATTCACCCCTCCACTTT
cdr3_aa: CASSPTGRANSPLHF

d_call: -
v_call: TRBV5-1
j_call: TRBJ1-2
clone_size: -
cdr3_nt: TGCGCCAGCAGCCTGGGAGGCAGAGGGGGCTACACCTTC
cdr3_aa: CASSLGGRGGYTF

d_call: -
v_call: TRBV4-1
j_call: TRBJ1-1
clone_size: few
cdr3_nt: TGCGCCAGCAGCCACCAGGGGTCTGAATATTGGAACACTGAAGCTTTCTTT
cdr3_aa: CASSHQGSEYWNTEAFF

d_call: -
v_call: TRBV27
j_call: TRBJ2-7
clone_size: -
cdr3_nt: TGTGCCAGCAGTTCCCGGAGCTCCTACGAGCAGTACTTC
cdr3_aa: CASSSRSSYEQYF

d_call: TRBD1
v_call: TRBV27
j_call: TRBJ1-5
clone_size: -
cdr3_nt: TGTGCCAGCAGTTGGACAGGCGGCCGCCAGCCCCAGCATTTT
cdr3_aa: CASSWTGGRQPQHF

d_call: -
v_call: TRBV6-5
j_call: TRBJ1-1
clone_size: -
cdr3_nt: TGTGCCAGCAGTTACTCGATTAGGGGTACCACTGAAGCTTTCTTT
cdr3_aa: CASSYSIRGTTEAFF

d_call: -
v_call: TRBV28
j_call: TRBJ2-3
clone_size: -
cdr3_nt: TGTGCCAGCACCGCGCTAGAGACAGATACGCAGTATTTT
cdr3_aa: CASTALETDTQYF

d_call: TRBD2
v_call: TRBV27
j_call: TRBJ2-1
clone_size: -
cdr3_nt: TGTGCCAGCAGTTACGTCGGGCTAGCGGGGGACCGAAACAATGATGAGCAGTTCTTC
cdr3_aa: CASSYVGLAGDRNNDEQFF

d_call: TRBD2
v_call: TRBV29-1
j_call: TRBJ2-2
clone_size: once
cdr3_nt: TGCAGCGTTCTTCTAGCGGGGAGGGACACCGGGGAGCTGTTTTTT
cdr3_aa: CSVLLAGRDTGELFF

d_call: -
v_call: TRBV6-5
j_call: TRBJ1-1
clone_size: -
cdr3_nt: TGTGCCAGCGGACGGGGGGCGGGGACTGAAGCTTTCTTT
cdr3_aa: CASGRGAGTEAFF

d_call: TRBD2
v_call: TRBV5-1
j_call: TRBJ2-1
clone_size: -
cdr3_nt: TGCGCCAGCAGCTTGTGGTCCGCGGGGGGGGGAAATGAGCAGTTCTTC
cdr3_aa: CASSLWSAGGGNEQFF

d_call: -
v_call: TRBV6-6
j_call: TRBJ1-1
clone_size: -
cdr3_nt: TGTGCCAGCAGTTATAGGCAGGTGAACACTGAAGCTTTCTTT
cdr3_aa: CASSYRQVNTEAFF

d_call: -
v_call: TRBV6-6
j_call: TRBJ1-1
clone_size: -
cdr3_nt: TGTGCCAGCAGTTTAACCGACATGAACACTGAAGCTTTCTTT
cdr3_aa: CASSLTDMNTEAFF

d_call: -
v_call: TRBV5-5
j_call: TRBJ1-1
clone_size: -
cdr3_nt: TGTGCCAGCAGCTTGGATCAGGGTCTAGTGCGAGCTTTCTTT
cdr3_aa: CASSLDQGLVRAFF

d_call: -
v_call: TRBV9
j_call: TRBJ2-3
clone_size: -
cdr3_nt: TGTGCCAGCACCCCCAATGTAGCAGGGACAAGCACAGATACGCAGTATTTT
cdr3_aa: CASTPNVAGTSTDTQYF

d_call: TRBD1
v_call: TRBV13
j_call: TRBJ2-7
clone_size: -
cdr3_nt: TGTGCCAGCAGCTCGGGACAGGGGGCCTACGAGCAGTACTTC
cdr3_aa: CASSSGQGAYEQYF

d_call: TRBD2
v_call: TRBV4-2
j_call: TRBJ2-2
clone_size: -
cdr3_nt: TGTGCCAGCAGCCAGAGGACTAGCGGGACCCGCCGGGGCACCGGGGAGCTGTTTTTT
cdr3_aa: CASSQRTSGTRRGTGELFF

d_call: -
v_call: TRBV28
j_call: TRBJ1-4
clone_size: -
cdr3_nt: TGTGCCAGCACCCCGGGCGGGAACGAAGAAAAACTGTTTTTT
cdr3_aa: CASTPGGNEEKLFF

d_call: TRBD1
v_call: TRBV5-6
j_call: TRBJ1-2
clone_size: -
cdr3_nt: TGTGCCAGCAGCTTTTGGGACAGGGGTTCAGATGGCTACACCTTC
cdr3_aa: CASSFWDRGSDGYTF